The clone carrying this TCR beta chain occurred many times. The CDR3 consists of 15 residues. After removal of 5 bases from V and 3 bases from J, the junction contained 6 bases not matched to a gene. This record belongs to a study of early T cells in non-severe SARS-CoV-2 infection. Individual cDNA molecules received unique molecular identifiers during library preparation. TCRdb independently ran MiXCR on the 5' RACE reads; one entry per CDR3 protein. Counted here are fewer than 55,000 distinct CDR3 sequences, about 9.3% occurring once; the ten biggest clones make up 4.2%. V usage is TRBV12-3 or TRBV12-4 and J usage is TRBJ2-7, with TRBD2 matching 11 bases. The receptor was isolated from an adult who was a healthcare worker with PCR-confirmed SARS-CoV-2 infection or an uninfected control (not recorded which). The sequencing input was whole blood. CDR3 nucleotides: TGTGCCAGCAGTCGAGCGGGACTAGCGGACTACGAGCAGTACTTC. Translated, it gives CASSRAGLADYEQYF.